This TCR beta chain is drawn from a study of blood T cells in healthy people across ages (dated by TCRdb to about 2015). Background on the whole study: In model experiments, roughly one uniquely barcoded TCR beta cDNA molecule per two T cells was captured by template switching. Age-related changes in TCR beta repertoire diversity were measured in the study by deep sequencing normalized with unique cDNA molecular identifiers. Donors were grouped into four age groups: young (average approximately 15 years), middle-aged (roughly 37), aged (around 66) and long-lived (about 90). To avoid experimental bias, donors of different ages were distributed randomly across sequencing lanes. Two additional independent replicas of 1 million unique cDNA reads from the same blood draw were analyzed for two donors (one aged 18 to 29 and one aged 80 or older).

Systemically healthy Caucasian individuals from Russia, 35 to 50 in total and aged 6 to 90 years, were included as donors. Roughly 9 milliliters of peripheral blood were drawn from each donor into EDTA-treated Vacutainer tubes. Ficoll-Paque density-gradient centrifugation was used to isolate PBMCs, with at least 6 million per sample. Trizol reagent was used to extract total RNA from PBMCs, with at least 5.5 micrograms per sample. For every donor, flow cytometry on a PBMC aliquot measured the percentage of naive CD45RAhigh/CD27high T cells. To prepare the library, 5' RACE was applied. TCRdb names Illumina HiSeq 2500 as the instrument used. A second PCR of 7 to 11 cycles was run with a J-beta primer mix and a sample-barcoded 5' primer. A template-switch 5' adaptor carrying 12 random nucleotides introduced a unique molecular identifier onto each TCR beta cDNA molecule. Each sample yielded at least 2.5 million CDR3-containing paired-end reads. All of the RNA was converted into first-strand cDNA using the Mint cDNA synthesis kit, with a TRBC-specific oligonucleotide serving as the primer. Following uracil-DNA glycosylase treatment, all cDNA underwent a first 18-cycle PCR with the universal primers M1SS and BC2_uni_R. The paper's data handling went like this. For normalization, 1 million high-quality reads, each with a distinct molecular identifier, were randomly selected from each sample. Instead of being binned into consensus sequences, reads that shared molecular identifiers were thrown out. MiTCR, with a Q25 quality threshold and the strictest error-elimination algorithm, was used for CDR3 identification, clonotype clustering and error correction. A nonparametric unseen species model with Euler transformation was used to estimate lower-bound total TCR beta diversity. TCRdb handled the public reads itself, with Q25 trimming in fastp and clone calling in MiXCR, and kept productive beta chains. CDR3 protein sequences are deduplicated, and each keeps its most common genes and DNA. The V and J calls here are based on TCRdb, not the publication. A total of about a million distinct CDR3 sequences appear in this sample, roughly 47% of them only once. Clones ranked in the top ten supply about 22% of the sample.

A few counts support this clonotype. The antigen it binds to is not known. Per-base quality was not reported, and no clone a single base away is much larger than it. From its cysteine to its phenylalanine, the CDR3 spans 12 amino acids. The sequence is cut down to CDR3 DNA, 36 bases in frame from base 1. In the germline V gene, CDR1 corresponds to MNHEY and CDR2 to SVGEGT. The V end loses 6 bases and the J end loses 3 bases, and a stretch of 9 bases separates them. General conclusions and limits of the study: The percentage of naive T cells measured by flow cytometry correlated strongly with observed TCR beta diversity. Total diversity estimates from one million sequenced T cells were considered lower bounds and underestimates. The CMV infection status of donors was not known, potentially confounding age-related changes in expanded clonotypes. Observed TCR beta diversity per million T cells fell roughly linearly with age, and a significant reduction was already apparent by age around 40. The long-lived group showed more naive CD4+ T cells, fewer expanded clones and increased TCR diversity than the aged group, suggesting age selection. Since profiling was done on bulk unsorted PBMCs, naive and antigen-experienced compartments could not be conclusively compared.

The sequencing input was blood. The chain is assembled from TRBV6-2 or TRBV6-3 and TRBJ2-7; TRBD2 could be the D gene, as 5 bases match. The clonotype was recovered from an older woman in good health. The CDR3 has the sequence CASRPTSYEQYF. In nucleotides, the sequence is TGTGCCAGCAGGCCTACTAGCTACGAGCAGTACTTC.